The 22 T cell receptor beta chains below all came from one sample that was sequenced in a study of OX40 agonist ivuxolimab in advanced cancers. The repertoire was sequenced with immunoSEQ multiplex PCR; TCRdb's copy has only in-frame clones and lacks some. The data show some 60,000 clones, roughly nine tenths seen once. Source: CD4+ or CD8+ T cells sorted from blood, taken in a trial of the OX40 agonist ivuxolimab. The origin of the receptors is an adult with an advanced solid tumor such as melanoma, head and neck, liver or kidney cancer.

The chain uses TRBV9 and TRBJ1-5, with 9 bases identical to TRBD1. The CDR3 contains 14 residues. Per germline, CDR1 SGDLS and CDR2 YYNGEE. Trimming took 3 bases from V and 11 from J; bases not matched to a gene: 9. DNA for the CDR3: TGTGCCAGCAGCGCTGGGACAGGGAGGGGGTCCCAGCATTTT. Amino acid sequence: CASSAGTGRGSQHF.

Sample share makes this clone medium-sized. The V call is TRBV19, the J call TRBJ1-2; no clear D. V was shortened by 0 bases and J by 4 bases, with 6 bases between the two germline ends. The CDR3 spans 13 residues. Germline lookup yields CDR1 LNHDA and CDR2 SQIVND (reference sequence). CDR3 nucleotide sequence: TGTGCCAGTAGTATAGATTTCCTCTATGGCTACACCTTC. Amino acid sequence: CASSIDFLYGYTF.

The V call is TRBV11-1, the J call TRBJ1-2; D gene ambiguous. Germline-derived CDR1 and CDR2 are SGHAT and FQDESV (reference sequence). Trimming removed 4 bases from V and 8 bases from J, with 14 bases in between. The CDR3 runs to 13 residues. CDR3 amino acids: CASSWRREAGYTF. CDR3 nucleotides: TGTGCCAGCAGCTGGCGGAGGGAGGCGGGCTACACCTTC.

This rearrangement joins TRBV23-1 to TRBJ2-6; 9 bases are shared with TRBD1. TRBV23-1 is designated an ORF whose function remains uncertain. Trimming cost V 4 bases and J 0 bases; bases outside gene matches: 7. The CDR3 is 18 residues long. The CDR3, as DNA: TGCGCCAGCAGTCCCCGGAGGACAGGGGACTCTGGGGCCAACGTCCTGACTTTC. Translation: CASSPRRTGDSGANVLTF.

The DNA for the CDR3 is TGTGCCAGCAGCTTAGGTTCTGAGTTAACAACGGGCTACACCTTC. Translating gives CASSLGSELTTGYTF. V gene TRBV7-3 combines with J gene TRBJ1-2; no reliable D call. CDR3 length: 15 residues. CDR1 and CDR2 (germline): SGHTA, FQGTGA. Trimming shortened V by 2 bases and J by 8 bases, and 18 bases separated the two germline ends.

This rearrangement joins TRBV6-6 to TRBJ1-1; 8 bases map to TRBD1. The CDR3 consists of 15 residues. Germline CDR1 is MNHNY and CDR2 is SVGAGI (reference sequence). The ends lost 6 bases at V and 5 bases at J; junction bases unmatched: 11. The CDR3 reads CASSNSYRGGTEAFF. The DNA for the CDR3 is TGTGCCAGCAGCAATTCCTACAGGGGGGGGACTGAAGCTTTCTTT.

The gene calls are TRBV4-3 and TRBJ2-7, with 7 positions matching TRBD1. CDR1 and CDR2 (germline): LGHNA, YSLEER. This CDR3 has 14 residues. V lost 1 base to trimming and J lost 5 bases; unmatched junction nucleotides: 5. The DNA of the CDR3 is TGCGCCAGCAGCCAAGGACAGGGAAGGGACGAGCAGTACTTC. As protein: CASSQGQGRDEQYF.

V is TRBV29-1 and J is TRBJ2-5; TRBD1 aligns across 9 bases. The germline V gene has CDR1 SQVTM and CDR2 ANQGSEA. CDR3 length: 13 amino acids. Germline trimming cut 7 bases from V and 5 bases from J; bases unmatched to any gene: 8. CDR3: CSGRGQGAETQYF. The CDR3 DNA reads as TGCAGCGGGCGGGGACAGGGAGCGGAGACCCAGTACTTC.

The CDR3 loop reads CASSFPGGGRGSPLHF. CDR3 nucleotides: TGTGCCAGCAGCTTCCCCGGAGGGGGCAGGGGGTCACCCCTCCACTTT. V and J are TRBV11-2 and TRBJ1-6; 7 bases line up with TRBD1. The CDR3 covers 16 residues. CDR1 and CDR2 from the germline V gene are SGHAT and FQNNGV. The J segment lost 10 bases and the V segment lost 3 bases, leaving 12 bases of the junction unmatched.

The chain carries TRBV7-8 and TRBJ1-1; D ambiguous. CDR1 and CDR2 (germline): SGHVS, FQNEAQ. The V and J ends lost 7 bases and 1 base respectively, with 13 bases between them. This CDR3 has 14 amino acids. In nucleotides, the CDR3 is TGTGCCAGCAACCGCGGCTGGTCGAACACTGAAGCTTTCTTT. Its translation: CASNRGWSNTEAFF.

The V and J genes are TRBV12-2 and TRBJ2-3; the table assigns TRBD2, which was not confirmed against the DNA. TRBV12-2 constitutes a pseudogene. The CDR3 loop spans 18 amino acids. CDR3: CASRLDGGTSSFTDTQYF. DNA for the CDR3: TGTGCAAGTCGCTTAGATGGTGGGACTAGCTCATTCACAGATACGCAGTATTTT.

The chain links TRBV5-1 to TRBJ2-1, with 8 bases that match TRBD1. Germline CDR1 and CDR2: SGHRS and YFSETQ. V gave up 0 bases and J gave up 9 bases; unmatched junction bases: 11. The CDR3 loop spans 16 amino acids. The CDR3 is CASSLALGTGPSEQFF. The CDR3 DNA reads as TGCGCCAGCAGCTTGGCCCTGGGGACAGGCCCTTCTGAGCAGTTCTTC.

This chain links TRBV5-4 with TRBJ1-5; TRBD1 matches at 10 bases. The V segment lost 4 bases and the J segment 4 bases; nucleotides outside the gene matches: 8. CDR3 length equals 16 residues. The germline V gene encodes CDR1 SGHNT and CDR2 YYREEE (reference sequence). The CDR3 sequence: CASSPDRGTTNQPQHF. The DNA of the CDR3 is TGTGCCAGCAGCCCGGACAGGGGGACCACGAATCAGCCCCAGCATTTT.

The DNA for the CDR3 is TGCGCCAGCAGCGCAACCAACTTAGGGGACAGCACTGAAGCTTTCTTT. It encodes CASSATNLGDSTEAFF. This rearrangement joins TRBV5-1 to TRBJ1-1; 7 bases are a match to TRBD1. Trimming cost V 4 bases and J 4 bases; bases outside gene matches: 13. Germline V gives CDR1 SGHRS, CDR2 YFSETQ. This CDR3 spans 16 amino acids.

The V and J genes are TRBV6-4 and TRBJ1-1, with D uncertain. The CDR3 totals 13 residues. V shed 6 bases and J shed 3 bases, with 11 bases lying between them. Germline V gene sequence: CDR1 MRHNA, CDR2 SNTAGT. Here the CDR3 reads CASRVSSYTEAFF. CDR3 nucleotide sequence: TGTGCCAGCAGGGTCAGCTCGTACACTGAAGCTTTCTTT.

This clone occurred once. The rearrangement joins TRBV5-1 to TRBJ2-7; the D is unclear. Per the germline V gene, CDR1 is SGHRS and CDR2 is YFSETQ. V was trimmed by 2 bases and J by 4 bases, leaving 19 bases between them. This CDR3 has 16 amino acids. The CDR3 DNA sequence: TGCGCCAGCAGCTTCAGAGCAGACCTCTCCCCTTACGAGCAGTACTTC. This codes for CASSFRADLSPYEQYF.

V and J are TRBV6-6 and TRBJ2-1; D gene uncertain. CDR1 is MNHNY and CDR2 is SVGAGI in the germline V gene (reference sequence). Between the trimmed V and J ends, which lost 2 bases and 1 base, there was a span of 6 bases. The CDR3 has 14 residues. The CDR3 sequence is CASSYEGSYNEQFF. The CDR3 DNA is TGTGCCAGCAGTTACGAAGGATCCTACAATGAGCAGTTCTTC.

J is TRBJ2-7 and V is TRBV5-1; 7 bases map to TRBD1. Germline V gives CDR1 SGHRS, CDR2 YFSETQ. Losses at the gene ends were 1 base for V and 6 bases for J; bases not matched to a gene: 16. The CDR3 spans 17 residues. CDR3 in amino acids: CASSLTRTGELRAEQYF. The CDR3 nucleotides read TGCGCCAGCAGCTTGACCCGGACAGGCGAACTAAGGGCCGAGCAGTACTTC.

J is TRBJ2-3 and V is TRBV18; TRBD2 agrees at 8 bases. Germline-derived CDR1 and CDR2 are KGHSH and LQKENI. The CDR3 runs to 17 residues. V was pared by 6 bases and J by 6 bases, with 17 bases of the junction left unmatched. The CDR3 nucleotides are TGTGCCAGCTCCCCTGTATCGAGCGGGGGACCGGCGGATACGCAGTATTTT. Translation gives CASSPVSSGGPADTQYF.

The chain has TRBV19 and TRBJ2-3; possibly TRBD2 for D (6 bases). The CDR3 consists of 16 residues. Trimming left V 0 bases short and J 2 bases short, with 12 bases between. Germline V gene lookup returns CDR1 LNHDA and CDR2 SQIVND (reference sequence). CDR3 residues: CASSIDIGGITDTQYF. The CDR3 region has the DNA TGTGCCAGTAGTATAGATATAGGAGGGATCACAGATACGCAGTATTTT.

The CDR3 sequence: CASSYDRGGSPLHF. CDR3 bases: TGTGCCAGCAGTTATGACAGGGGAGGTTCACCCCTCCACTTT. This rearrangement joins TRBV6-5 to TRBJ1-6, with 8 bases fitting TRBD1. Germline loops: CDR1 MNHEY, CDR2 SVGAGI. V was clipped by 3 bases and J by 9 bases; unmatched bases: 4. The CDR3 runs 14 residues.

The chain employs TRBV6-6 and TRBJ1-6, with TRBD1 matching 8 bases. The CDR3 is 12 amino acids. CDR1 and CDR2 (germline): MNHNY, SVGAGI (reference sequence). DNA of the CDR3: TGTGCTGGTAAACAGGGGGATTCACCCCTCCACTTT. It encodes CAGKQGDSPLHF.